This TCR beta chain originates from a study of T cells in Graves' hyperthyroidism and ophthalmopathy. Study details: Peripheral blood sampling occurred at initial diagnosis, before any treatment.

Amplification of TCR beta CDR3 regions was performed using RNA transcripts as template. Carried out on the TCR CDR3, a first-round RT-PCR used the HTBI primer set. TCRdb passed the multiplex PCR reads through MiXCR, listing each CDR3 protein once. The sample holds under 400,000 distinct CDR3 sequences; roughly 14% are singletons and the top ten take around a quarter. This clonotype was detected ten times or more. Thyroid ultrasound, orbital computed tomography, clinical symptoms, and serum thyroxine and TRAb underpinned diagnoses. First hyperthyroidism diagnosis is when the blood sample was obtained, before any ophthalmopathy symptoms. An approximately 10 ml volume of fresh peripheral blood provided the PBMCs. After removal of 0 bases from V and 4 bases from J, the junction contained 5 bases not matched to a gene. This CDR3 contains 15 residues. Germline lookup yields CDR1 DFQATT and CDR2 SNEGSKA (reference sequence).

This clonotype originated in a young woman with Graves' hyperthyroidism that later progressed to Graves' ophthalmopathy. The chain joins TRBV20-1 to TRBJ2-3; TRBD1 matches at 9 bases. Input material: blood. In DNA form, the CDR3 reads TGCAGTGCTAGAGATCCCGGGACAGGGTCAGATACGCAGTATTTT. Translation: CSARDPGTGSDTQYF.